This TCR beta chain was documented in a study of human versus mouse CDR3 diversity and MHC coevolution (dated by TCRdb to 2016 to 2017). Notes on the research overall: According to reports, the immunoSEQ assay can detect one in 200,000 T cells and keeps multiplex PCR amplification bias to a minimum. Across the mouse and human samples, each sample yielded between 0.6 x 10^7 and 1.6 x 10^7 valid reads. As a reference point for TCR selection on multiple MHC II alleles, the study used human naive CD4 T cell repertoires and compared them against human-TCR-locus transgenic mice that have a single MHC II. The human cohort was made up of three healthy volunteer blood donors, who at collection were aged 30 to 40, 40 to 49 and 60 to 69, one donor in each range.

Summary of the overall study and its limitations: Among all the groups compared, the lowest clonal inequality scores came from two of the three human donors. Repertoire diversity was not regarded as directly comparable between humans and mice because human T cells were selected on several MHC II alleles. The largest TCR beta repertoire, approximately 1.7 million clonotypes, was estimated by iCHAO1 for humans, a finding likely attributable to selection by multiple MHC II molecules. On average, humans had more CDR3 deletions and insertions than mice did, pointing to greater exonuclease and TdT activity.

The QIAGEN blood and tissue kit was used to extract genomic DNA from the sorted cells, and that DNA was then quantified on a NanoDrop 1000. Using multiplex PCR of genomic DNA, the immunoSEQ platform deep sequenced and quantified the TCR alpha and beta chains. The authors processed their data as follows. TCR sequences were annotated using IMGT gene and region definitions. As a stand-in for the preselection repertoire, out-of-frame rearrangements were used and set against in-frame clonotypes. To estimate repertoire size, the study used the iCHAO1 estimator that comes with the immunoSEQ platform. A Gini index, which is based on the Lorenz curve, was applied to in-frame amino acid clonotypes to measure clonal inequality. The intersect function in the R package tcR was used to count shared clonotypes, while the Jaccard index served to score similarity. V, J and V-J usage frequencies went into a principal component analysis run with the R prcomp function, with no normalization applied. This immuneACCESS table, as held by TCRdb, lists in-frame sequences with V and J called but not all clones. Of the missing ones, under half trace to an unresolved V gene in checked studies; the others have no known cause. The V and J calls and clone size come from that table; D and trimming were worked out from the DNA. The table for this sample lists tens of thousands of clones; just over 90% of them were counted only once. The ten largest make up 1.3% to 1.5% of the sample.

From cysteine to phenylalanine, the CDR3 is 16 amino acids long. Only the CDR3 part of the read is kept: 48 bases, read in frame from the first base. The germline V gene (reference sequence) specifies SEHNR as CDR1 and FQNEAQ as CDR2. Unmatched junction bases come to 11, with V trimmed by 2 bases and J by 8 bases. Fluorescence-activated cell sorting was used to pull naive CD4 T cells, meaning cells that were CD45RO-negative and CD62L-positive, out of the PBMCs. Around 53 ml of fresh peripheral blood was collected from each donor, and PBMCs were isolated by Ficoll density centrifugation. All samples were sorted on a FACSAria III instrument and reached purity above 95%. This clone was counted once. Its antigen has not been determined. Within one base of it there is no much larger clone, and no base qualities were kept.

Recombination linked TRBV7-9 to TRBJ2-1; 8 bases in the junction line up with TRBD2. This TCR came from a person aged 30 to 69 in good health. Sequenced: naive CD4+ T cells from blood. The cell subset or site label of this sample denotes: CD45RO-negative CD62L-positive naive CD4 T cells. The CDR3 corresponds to CASSLFSGIKGDEQFF. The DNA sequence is TGTGCCAGCAGCTTATTTAGCGGGATAAAGGGAGATGAGCAGTTCTTC.